These 24 T cell receptor beta chains were sequenced from one sample in a study of blood T cells in healthy people across ages. Sample-barcoded 5' priming and a J-beta primer mix drove a second PCR of about 7 to 12 cycles. TCRdb processed the 5' RACE reads anew with MiXCR; each CDR3 protein has one entry. The data contain 1.5 million or so distinct CDR3 sequences, roughly 45% of them singletons. Sample: blood. These receptors originate from a young woman in good health.

In its sample, this clonotype was seen a few times. Its ends do not fully match the called genes, so a read error is possible. This chain uses TRBV4-1 with TRBJ2-2, with D perhaps TRBD2 (7 bases). The CDR3 extends over 18 amino acids. Germline V gene lookup returns CDR1 MGHRA and CDR2 YSYEKL. CDR3 nucleotides: TGCGCCAGCAGCCACCCGCACTCGGCGGGGGCGGACACCGGGGAGATGTTTTTT. Translation gives CASSHPHSAGADTGEMFF.

In the case of this clonotype: This may be a read error: a much more frequent sequence differs by one nucleotide. The genes are TRBV29-1 and TRBJ2-5; D gene ambiguous. CDR1 and CDR2 (germline): SQVTM, ANQGSEA. V dropped 4 bases and J dropped 5 bases, with 5 bases sitting between them. The CDR3 is 10 amino acids. In nucleotides, the CDR3 is TGCAGCGTTGCTTGGGAGACCCAGTACTTC. This encodes CSVAWETQYF.

A word on this clonotype: Relative to the germline gene, one junction end is altered; a read error may explain this. The chain employs TRBV13 and TRBJ2-4, with TRBD2 matching 10 bases. Germline-derived CDR1 and CDR2 are PRHDT and FYEKMQ (reference sequence). The length of the CDR3 is 18 residues. The CDR3 here is CTSSPRTSGLLAKNIQYF. As DNA, the CDR3 is TGTACCAGCAGCCCCCGGACTAGCGGACTCTTAGCCAAAAACATTCAGTACTTC. The whole variable domain, filled in from reference TRBV13 and TRBJ2-4, reads AAGVIQSPRHLIKEKRETATLKCYPIPRHDTVYWYQQGPGQDPQFLISFYEKMQSDKGSIPDRFSAQQFSDYHSELNMSSLELGDSALYFCTSSPRTSGLLAKNIQYFGAGTRLSVL.

The V call is TRBV12-3 or TRBV12-4, the J call TRBJ1-4, with D tentatively TRBD1 (5 bases). With 7 bases removed from V and 6 bases from J, the gap between germline ends came to 18 bases. This CDR3 spans 15 amino acids. This CDR3 is CASMGFQGSDEKLFF. The CDR3 nucleotides are TGTGCCAGCATGGGGTTTCAGGGTTCAGATGAAAAACTGTTTTTT.

The chain is built from TRBV7-2 and TRBJ1-6; 10 nucleotides match TRBD1. J was trimmed by 5 bases and V by 7 bases; bases with no gene match: 8. The CDR3 consists of 16 residues. Germline V gene sequence: CDR1 SGHTA, CDR2 FQGNSA. CDR3 nucleotides: TGTGCCAGCACCACCCGGACAGGGGGGAATAATTCACCCCTCCACTTT. It yields the protein CASTTRTGGNNSPLHF.

The chain recombines TRBV5-1 with TRBJ2-2, with TRBD1 matching over 7 bases. There are 13 residues in the CDR3. The junction had 2 bases not matched to a gene; V was cut back by 4 bases and J by 5 bases. Germline lookup yields CDR1 SGHRS and CDR2 YFSETQ. The CDR3 sequence: CASSPTGTGELFF. The DNA for the CDR3 is TGCGCCAGCAGCCCGACAGGGACCGGGGAGCTGTTTTTT.

Regarding this clonotype: At one of its ends the junction is not consistent with the germline gene, which may arise from a read error. This CDR3 is CASSRDNQPRHF. The CDR3, as DNA: TGTGCCAGCAGCCGTGATAATCAGCCCCGGCATTTT. This chain uses TRBV6-6 with TRBJ1-5; D is ambiguous. CDR3 length: 12 residues. Germline CDR1 MNHNY, CDR2 SVGAGI (reference sequence).

A few counts support this clonotype. The chain has TRBV3-1 and TRBJ2-5; no reliable D call. Matching the DNA end better, TRBJ2-7 makes the J call doubtful. Germline V gene data show CDR1 as LGHDT and CDR2 as YNNKEL (reference sequence). There are 12 residues in the CDR3. In DNA, the CDR3 is TGTGCCAGCAGCCAAGTTCAATACGAGCAGTACTTC. As protein: CASSQVQYEQYF.

The chain has TRBV18 and TRBJ1-2; D gene uncertain. Looked up from germline, CDR1 is KGHSH and CDR2 is LQKENI. V was cut by 0 bases and J by 4 bases, with 9 bases left in between. The CDR3 totals 14 residues. CDR3: CASSPPRSAYGYTF. The CDR3 nucleotides are TGTGCCAGCTCACCACCCCGGTCGGCCTATGGCTACACCTTC.

This clonotype showed up just a few times. V usage is TRBV27 and J usage is TRBJ2-7; 7 nucleotides agree with TRBD2. The CDR3 extends over 15 amino acids. The J segment lost 3 bases and the V segment lost 5 bases, leaving 10 bases of the junction unmatched. Germline CDR1 and CDR2: MNHEY and SMNVEV (reference sequence). CDR3 region: CASSGSAGVIYEQYF. In DNA, the CDR3 is TGTGCCAGCAGTGGGTCCGCGGGGGTTATCTACGAGCAGTACTTC.

In nucleotides, the CDR3 is TGTGCCAGCAGCTTAGGGCAGTCCTCGTTCTACGAGCAGTACTTC. Its protein product is CASSLGQSSFYEQYF. The V and J genes are TRBV7-9 and TRBJ2-7; D is ambiguous. V lost 1 base, J lost 3 bases, and 13 bases lay in between. Germline CDR1 reads SEHNR; CDR2 reads FQNEAQ (reference sequence). The CDR3 is 15 residues long. Using reference TRBV7-9 and TRBJ2-7 for the parts outside the CDR3, the full variable domain is DTGVSQNPRHKITKRGQNVTFRCDPISEHNRLYWYRQTLGQGPEFLTYFQNEAQLEKSRLLSDRFSAERPKGSFSTLEIQRTEQGDSAMYLCASSLGQSSFYEQYFGPGTRLTVT.

CDR3 nucleotides: TGTGCCAGCAGTGGGCCTGAGGGGAGCGTTTCCGGATACAATGAGCAGTTCTTC. Protein: CASSGPEGSVSGYNEQFF. This sequence joins TRBV6-1 and TRBJ2-1; D may correspond to TRBD1 or TRBD2 (5 bases each). Trimming cost V 4 bases and J 4 bases, with 23 bases left between them. The V gene's germline CDR1 is MNHNS and CDR2 SASEGT. This CDR3 is 18 amino acids long.

The genes are TRBV14 and TRBJ2-3; D possibly corresponds to TRBD2 (5 bases). CDR3 length equals 11 residues. In germline, CDR1 is SGHDN, CDR2 FVKESK. V gave up 1 base and J gave up 11 bases, with 7 bases separating them. The chain's CDR3 is CASSQVRGQYF. CDR3 DNA sequence: TGTGCCAGCAGCCAAGTCCGGGGGCAGTATTTT.

V is TRBV10-3 and J is TRBJ2-1; the match to TRBD1 covers 10 bases. CDR1 is ENHRY, CDR2 SYGVKD, per germline. The CDR3 has 15 amino acids. V lost 2 bases and J lost 6; bases outside the gene matches: 4. CDR3 DNA: TGTGCCATCAGTGAGGGAGGACAGGGGGGCAATGAGCAGTTCTTC. Its protein product is CAISEGGQGGNEQFF.

V and J are TRBV20-1 and TRBJ2-4; tentative D call: TRBD1 (6 bases). Per the germline V gene, CDR1 is DFQATT and CDR2 is SNEGSKA (reference sequence). Trimming shortened V by 0 bases and J by 0 bases, and 15 bases separated the two germline ends. The CDR3 length is 17 residues. The CDR3 DNA reads TGCAGTGCTAGAGAGGCAGGGGCCGTACTAGCCAAAAACATTCAGTACTTC. Residues: CSAREAGAVLAKNIQYF.

The CDR3 loop is CSAQGVRQAGHNEQFF. CDR3 DNA sequence: TGCAGTGCTCAGGGGGTGAGGCAGGCGGGGCACAATGAGCAGTTCTTC. The rearrangement uses TRBV20-1 and TRBJ2-1; possible D gene TRBD1, 7 bases. CDR1 DFQATT and CDR2 SNEGSKA come from the germline V gene (reference sequence). This CDR3 region has 16 residues. The ends were cut back, 5 bases at V and 5 bases at J, with 22 bases in the middle.

The V gene is TRBV20-1, the J gene TRBJ1-5; 8 bases map to TRBD1. V lost 6 bases to trimming and J lost 2 bases; unmatched junction nucleotides: 9. The germline CDR1 and CDR2 sequences are DFQATT and SNEGSKA (reference sequence). CDR3 length equals 15 residues. CDR3 in amino acids: CSASDRGVGNQPQHF. The CDR3 nucleotides are TGCAGTGCCTCAGACAGGGGTGTGGGCAATCAGCCCCAGCATTTT.

V and J are TRBV3-1 and TRBJ2-7; no clear D. This CDR3 is 13 amino acids long. CDR1 and CDR2 from the germline V gene are LGHDT and YNNKEL (reference sequence). The V gene lost 4 bases and the J gene lost 2 bases, with 9 bases spanning the gap. CDR3 in amino acids: CASSPLPAYEQYF. In DNA form, the CDR3 reads TGTGCCAGCAGCCCACTCCCGGCCTACGAGCAGTACTTC.

The chain carries TRBV20-1 and TRBJ2-7; 9 nucleotides match TRBD2. Germline V gives CDR1 DFQATT, CDR2 SNEGSKA (reference sequence). The CDR3 is made up of 16 amino acids. V dropped 0 bases and J dropped 0; count of bases not matched to a gene: 6. CDR3 protein: CSARDPLAGFSYEQYF. CDR3 nucleotide sequence: TGCAGTGCTAGAGACCCCCTAGCGGGATTCTCCTACGAGCAGTACTTC.

This clonotype was picked up a small number of times. J is TRBJ2-1 and V is TRBV20-1; 13 positions match TRBD2. Germline V gene lookup returns CDR1 DFQATT and CDR2 SNEGSKA (reference sequence). Trimming cost V 4 bases and J 8 bases; bases outside gene matches: 5. CDR3 length: 14 residues. CDR3 sequence reads: CSAKTSGRWDEQFF. CDR3 nucleotides: TGCAGTGCTAAGACTAGCGGGAGGTGGGATGAGCAGTTCTTC.

The chain joins TRBV29-1 to TRBJ2-1; no clear D. Trimming shortened V by 3 bases and J by 13 bases, and 16 bases separated the two germline ends. The germline V gene encodes CDR1 SQVTM and CDR2 ANQGSEA. There are 12 residues in the CDR3. The CDR3 coding sequence is TGCAGCGTTGATGAGGCGGAAAGAGTACAGTTCTTC. Translated, it gives CSVDEAERVQFF.

This clonotype appeared a few times. This chain uses TRBV20-1 with TRBJ2-3; D possibly corresponds to TRBD2 (6 bases). Germline lookup yields CDR1 DFQATT and CDR2 SNEGSKA (reference sequence). V lost 3 bases and J lost 8, with 9 bases in between. The CDR3 has 11 residues. The CDR3 sequence is CSASPSVTQYF. CDR3 in DNA: TGCAGTGCTAGTCCTAGCGTTACGCAGTATTTT.

The chain couples TRBV7-2 to TRBJ2-3; D perhaps matches TRBD1 (5 bases). The CDR3 has 15 residues. CDR1 and CDR2 from the germline V gene are SGHTA and FQGNSA. V was clipped by 2 bases and J by 4 bases, with 13 bases between them. CDR3 sequence reads: CASSLRGSTADTQYF. Written as DNA, the CDR3 is TGTGCCAGCAGCTTAAGGGGCTCAACCGCAGATACGCAGTATTTT.

This clonotype turned up a few times. The chain links TRBV4-2 to TRBJ2-5; D remains unclear. The germline V gene encodes CDR1 LGHNA and CDR2 YNFKEQ. V gave up 0 bases and J gave up 1 base, with 6 bases separating them. This CDR3 has 14 residues. CDR3 sequence: CASSQDLVQETQYF. In DNA, the CDR3 is TGTGCCAGCAGCCAAGACTTGGTCCAAGAGACCCAGTACTTC.